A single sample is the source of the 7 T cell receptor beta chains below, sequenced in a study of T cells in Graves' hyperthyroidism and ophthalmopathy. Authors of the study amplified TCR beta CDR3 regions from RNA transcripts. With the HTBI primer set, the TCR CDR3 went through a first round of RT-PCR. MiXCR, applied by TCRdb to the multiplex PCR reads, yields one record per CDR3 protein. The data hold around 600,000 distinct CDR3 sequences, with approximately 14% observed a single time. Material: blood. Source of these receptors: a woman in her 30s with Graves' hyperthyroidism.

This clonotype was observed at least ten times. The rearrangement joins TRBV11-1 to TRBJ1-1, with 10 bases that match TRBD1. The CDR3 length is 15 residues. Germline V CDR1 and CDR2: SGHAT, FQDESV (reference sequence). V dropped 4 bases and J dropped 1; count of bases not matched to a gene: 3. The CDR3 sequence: CASSSGQGPNTEAFF. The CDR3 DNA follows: TGTGCCAGCAGCTCGGGACAGGGGCCGAACACTGAAGCTTTCTTT.

CDR3 coding DNA: TGTGCCAGCAGCAGCCCTAGTCGCGAGCAGTACTTC. It specifies CASSSPSREQYF. The genes are TRBV7-9 and TRBJ2-7; unclear D gene. Trimming removed 5 bases from V and 6 bases from J, with 11 bases in between. The germline V gene has CDR1 SEHNR and CDR2 FQNEAQ (reference sequence). The CDR3 consists of 12 residues.

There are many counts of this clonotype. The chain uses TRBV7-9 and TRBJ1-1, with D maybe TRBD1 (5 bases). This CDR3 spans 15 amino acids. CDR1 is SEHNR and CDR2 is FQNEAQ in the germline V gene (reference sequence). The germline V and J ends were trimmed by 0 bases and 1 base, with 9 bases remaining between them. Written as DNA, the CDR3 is TGTGCCAGCAGCTTAGCACGACAGACGAACACTGAAGCTTTCTTT. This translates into CASSLARQTNTEAFF.

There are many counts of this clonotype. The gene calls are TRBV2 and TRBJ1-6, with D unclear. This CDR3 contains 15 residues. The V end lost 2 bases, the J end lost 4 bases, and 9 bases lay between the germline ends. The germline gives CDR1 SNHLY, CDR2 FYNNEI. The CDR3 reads CASSERRPYNSPLHF. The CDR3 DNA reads TGTGCCAGCAGTGAAAGACGGCCGTATAATTCACCCCTCCACTTT. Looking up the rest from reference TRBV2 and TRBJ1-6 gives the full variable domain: EPEVTQTPSHQVTQMGQEVILRCVPISNHLYFYWYRQILGQKVEFLVSFYNNEISEKSEIFDDQFSVERPDGSNFTLKIRSTKLEDSAMYFCASSERRPYNSPLHFGNGTRLTVT.

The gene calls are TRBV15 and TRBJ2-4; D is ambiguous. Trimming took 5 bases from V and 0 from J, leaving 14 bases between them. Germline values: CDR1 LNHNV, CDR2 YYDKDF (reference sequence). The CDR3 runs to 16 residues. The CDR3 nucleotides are TGTGCCACCAGCTCACCCCGGGTCCTAGCCAAAAACATTCAGTACTTC. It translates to CATSSPRVLAKNIQYF.

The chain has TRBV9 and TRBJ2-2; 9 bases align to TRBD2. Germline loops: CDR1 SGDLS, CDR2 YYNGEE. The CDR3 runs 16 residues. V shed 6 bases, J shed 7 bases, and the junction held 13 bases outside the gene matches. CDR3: CASTLTSGTTIGELFF. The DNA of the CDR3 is TGTGCCAGCACCCTGACTAGCGGTACGACCATCGGGGAGCTGTTTTTT. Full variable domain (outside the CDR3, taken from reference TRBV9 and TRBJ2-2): DSGVTQTPKHLITATGQRVTLRCSPRSGDLSVYWYQQSLDQGLQFLIQYYNGEERAKGNILERFSAQQFPDLHSELNLSSLELGDSALYFCASTLTSGTTIGELFFGEGSRLTVL.

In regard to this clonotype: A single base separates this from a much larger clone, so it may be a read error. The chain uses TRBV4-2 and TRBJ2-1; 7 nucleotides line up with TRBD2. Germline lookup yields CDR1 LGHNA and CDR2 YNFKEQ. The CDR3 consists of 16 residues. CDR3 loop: CTSSQGAGVAYNEQFF. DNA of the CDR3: TGTACCAGCAGCCAAGGGGCGGGAGTTGCCTACAATGAGCAGTTCTTC.